These 28 T cell receptor beta chains were all obtained from the same sample, sequenced in a study of early T cells in non-severe SARS-CoV-2 infection. TCRdb re-derived calls from the 5' RACE reads in MiXCR, one entry per CDR3 protein. Counted here are around 80,000 distinct CDR3 sequences, under 11% occurring once; the ten biggest clones make up just over 8%. Specimen: whole blood, collected at baseline. The receptors derive from an adult who was a healthcare worker with PCR-confirmed SARS-CoV-2 infection or an uninfected control (not recorded which).

The V gene is TRBV6-2 or TRBV6-3, the J gene TRBJ1-2, with D tentatively TRBD1 (6 bases). The CDR3 length is 16 residues. V was pared by 3 bases and J by 4 bases, with 18 bases between. Per germline, CDR1 MNHEY and CDR2 SVGEGT. Here the CDR3 reads CASSYGTRLLGYGYTF. The CDR3 nucleotides are TGTGCCAGCAGTTATGGGACAAGACTTCTTGGCTATGGCTACACCTTC.

This clonotype was observed a few times. The chain has TRBV5-1 and TRBJ2-3; D not certain. The length of the CDR3 is 16 residues. Trimming pared 1 base from V and 2 bases from J, leaving 14 bases between. The germline V gene encodes CDR1 SGHRS and CDR2 YFSETQ. The CDR3 spells CASSLQGKEFTDTQYF. The CDR3, as DNA: TGCGCCAGCAGCTTGCAAGGGAAGGAGTTCACAGATACGCAGTATTTT.

This clonotype was observed a handful of times. This chain uses TRBV6-1 with TRBJ2-7, with D hard to call. The CDR3 extends over 12 amino acids. Germline V gene data show CDR1 as MNHNS and CDR2 as SASEGT. Trimming left V 0 bases short and J 7 bases short, with 7 bases between. CDR3 sequence (DNA): TGTGCCAGCAGTGAAGCCCTCCGGGAGCAGTACTTC. Residues: CASSEALREQYF.

The rearrangement links TRBV28 to TRBJ2-5, with TRBD1 identical over 8 bases. This CDR3 spans 14 amino acids. V shed 3 bases and J 4 bases; nucleotides not matched to a gene: 4. CDR1 and CDR2 (germline): MDHEN, SYDVKM. CDR3 sequence: CASSFQGAAETQYF. In DNA form, the CDR3 reads TGTGCCAGCAGTTTCCAGGGGGCAGCAGAGACCCAGTACTTC.

This clonotype was seen ten or more times. The CDR3 sequence: CASRPYGGTRGYGYTF. The DNA for the CDR3 is TGTGCCAGCAGACCCTACGGGGGGACCAGGGGCTATGGCTACACCTTC. The rearrangement uses TRBV28 and TRBJ1-2; possible D gene TRBD1, 6 bases. The germline V gene encodes CDR1 MDHEN and CDR2 SYDVKM. Trimming cost V 6 bases and J 4 bases, with 21 bases left between them. CDR3 length equals 16 residues.

This clonotype turned up a few times. The V and J genes are TRBV5-1 and TRBJ2-7; 7 bases are shared with TRBD2. The length of the CDR3 is 12 residues. The V and J ends lost 2 bases and 6 bases, in that order; junction bases with no gene match: 2. Germline V gene data show CDR1 as SGHRS and CDR2 as YFSETQ. CDR3: CASSFGEGEQYF. Here the CDR3 DNA reads TGCGCCAGCAGCTTTGGGGAGGGCGAGCAGTACTTC.

This clonotype has only a few counts. The chain combines TRBV3-1 with TRBJ2-2, with D unclear. Germline V gene lookup returns CDR1 LGHDT and CDR2 YNNKEL (reference sequence). Trimming took 3 bases from V and 6 from J, leaving 2 bases between them. This CDR3 has 11 residues. The CDR3 here is CASSQAGELFF. The DNA of the CDR3 is TGTGCCAGCAGCCAGGCCGGGGAGCTGTTTTTT.

This clonotype was seen many times. The CDR3 region has the DNA TGTGCCAGCAGCGGGGGCCAGGGGCGGAACACCGGGGAGCTGTTTTTT. Its protein is CASSGGQGRNTGELFF. V is TRBV7-2 and J is TRBJ2-2, with D perhaps matching TRBD1 (6 bases). This CDR3 spans 16 amino acids. V was cut by 5 bases and J by 1 base, with 14 bases left in between. Germline V CDR1 and CDR2: SGHTA, FQGNSA.

This clonotype was counted at least ten times. The rearrangement joins TRBV5-1 to TRBJ1-1, with D possibly TRBD1 on 5 matching bases. Germline V gene data show CDR1 as SGHRS and CDR2 as YFSETQ. The CDR3 runs 14 residues. Deletions cut 0 bases from V and 4 bases from J, with 10 bases between. The CDR3 region has the DNA TGCGCCAGCAGCTTGGCCGTTACAGGCACTGAAGCTTTCTTT. It encodes CASSLAVTGTEAFF.

The chain joins TRBV20-1 to TRBJ2-7, with TRBD1 identical over 7 bases. This CDR3 is 14 amino acids long. Germline CDR1 DFQATT, CDR2 SNEGSKA (reference sequence). The J segment lost 2 bases and the V segment lost 2 bases, leaving 6 bases of the junction unmatched. CDR3 in DNA: TGCAGTGCTAGACCCGGGCAGGGGGCCTACGAGCAGTACTTC. Its translation is CSARPGQGAYEQYF.

The genes are TRBV7-7 and TRBJ2-2; no clear D. Germline assignment: CDR1 SSHAT and CDR2 FNYEAQ (reference sequence). CDR3 length: 16 amino acids. V was pared by 4 bases and J by 3 bases, with 15 bases between. CDR3 DNA sequence: TGTGCCAGCAGCTCCTATAAGGCTTCCTACACCGGGGAGCTGTTTTTT. Amino acids: CASSSYKASYTGELFF.

In this sample, this clonotype turned up a few times. V is TRBV9 and J is TRBJ2-5, with TRBD1 matching over 8 bases. The CDR3 is 16 residues long. The V gene's germline CDR1 is SGDLS and CDR2 YYNGEE. J gave up 3 bases and V 4 bases, and 11 bases lay outside the gene matches. The CDR3 loop is CASSSSTRTGKETQYF. CDR3 coding DNA: TGTGCCAGCAGCAGTAGTACCCGGACAGGGAAAGAGACCCAGTACTTC.

This clonotype was seen a handful of times. This CDR3 reads CASSYGALAGSLKSSTDTQYF. In DNA form, the CDR3 reads TGTGCCAGCAGTTACGGGGCACTAGCGGGATCACTCAAATCTAGCACAGATACGCAGTATTTT. The genes are TRBV6-2 or TRBV6-3 and TRBJ2-3; 10 nucleotides line up with TRBD2. Germline-derived CDR1 and CDR2 are MNHEY and SVGEGT. V was pared by 2 bases and J by 0 bases, with 17 bases of the junction left unmatched. CDR3 size: 21 residues.

The chain couples TRBV7-8 to TRBJ1-5; no clear D. The V and J ends lost 1 base and 3 bases respectively, with 4 bases between them. This CDR3 comprises 13 residues. Germline loops: CDR1 SGHVS, CDR2 FQNEAQ. CDR3 in amino acids: CASSLDHNQPQHF. CDR3 sequence (DNA): TGTGCCAGCAGCTTAGACCACAATCAGCCCCAGCATTTT.

This clonotype was seen many times. This chain uses TRBV28 with TRBJ2-7; 10 positions agree with TRBD1. Losses at the gene ends were 6 bases for V and 4 bases for J; bases not matched to a gene: 12. The length of the CDR3 is 16 residues. Germline values: CDR1 MDHEN, CDR2 SYDVKM. The CDR3 loop reads CASSLILGQGNYEQYF. As DNA, the CDR3 is TGTGCCAGCAGCCTTATACTGGGACAGGGGAATTACGAGCAGTACTTC.

This clonotype was seen ten or more times. One end of the junction does not line up with germline, which may come from a read error. In DNA form, the CDR3 reads TGCGCCAGCAGCCAAGATCCGCAGGGGCATTCCTACGATGAGCAGTTCTTC. It encodes CASSQDPQGHSYDEQFF. V and J are TRBV4-1 and TRBJ2-1; perhaps TRBD1 as D (6 bases). This CDR3 has 17 amino acids. Germline CDR1 is MGHRA and CDR2 is YSYEKL.

This clonotype came up a few times. The chain has TRBV5-4 and TRBJ2-1; 8 bases match TRBD1. Germline CDR1 is SGHNT and CDR2 is YYREEE (reference sequence). The CDR3 has 14 amino acids. V was pared by 5 bases and J by 6 bases, with 7 bases of the junction left unmatched. Here the CDR3 DNA reads TGTGCCAGCAGACCCGGGACAGGTAGCAATGAGCAGTTCTTC. Translated, it gives CASRPGTGSNEQFF.

The genes are TRBV21-1 and TRBJ2-7; TRBD1, as called in the table, went unchecked against the DNA. TRBV21-1 constitutes a pseudogene. This CDR3 region has 17 residues. The CDR3 reads CASSPESPGTGIHEQYF. Written as DNA, the CDR3 is TGTGCCAGCAGCCCCGAGTCCCCCGGGACAGGGATACACGAGCAGTACTTC.

J is TRBJ1-1 and V is TRBV20-1, with D uncertain. V was clipped by 3 bases and J by 7 bases, with 18 bases between them. CDR1 DFQATT and CDR2 SNEGSKA come from the germline V gene (reference sequence). This CDR3 has 14 amino acids. The CDR3 region is CSASPPGALVEAFF. CDR3 DNA: TGCAGTGCTAGCCCCCCTGGTGCATTGGTTGAAGCTTTCTTT.

This clonotype has ten or more counts. The chain employs TRBV5-5 and TRBJ1-1, with a tentative D call TRBD1 (5 bases). The V and J ends lost 0 bases and 2 bases respectively, with 11 bases between them. The CDR3 sequence is 15 residues long. Per the germline V gene, CDR1 is SGHKS and CDR2 is YYEKEE (reference sequence). The CDR3 here is CASSLVQGPNTEAFF. As DNA, the CDR3 is TGTGCCAGCAGCTTGGTTCAGGGACCTAACACTGAAGCTTTCTTT.

This clonotype was observed a handful of times. The V and J genes are TRBV4-2 and TRBJ1-6, with D unresolved. With 0 bases removed from V and 10 bases from J, the gap between germline ends came to 16 bases. This CDR3 contains 16 residues. CDR1 and CDR2 (germline): LGHNA, YNFKEQ. This chain's CDR3 is CASSQDVGGDGSPLHF. As DNA, the CDR3 is TGTGCCAGCAGCCAAGATGTTGGCGGGGATGGCTCACCCCTCCACTTT.

This clonotype has a count of ten or more. The rearrangement uses TRBV12-3 or TRBV12-4 and TRBJ2-3; 12 bases are shared with TRBD2. J gave up 4 bases and V 6 bases, and 5 bases lay outside the gene matches. The CDR3 length is 15 residues. The CDR3 is CASSLAGGVSDTQYF. CDR3 bases: TGTGCCAGCAGCCTAGCGGGAGGGGTCTCAGATACGCAGTATTTT.

The chain links TRBV20-1 to TRBJ1-1; 9 nucleotides match TRBD1. J gave up 5 bases and V 5 bases, and 9 bases lay outside the gene matches. CDR3 length: 14 residues. Germline-derived CDR1 and CDR2 are DFQATT and SNEGSKA (reference sequence). CDR3 DNA sequence: TGCAGTGCTGAGGGACAGGGAGGGGATACTGAAGCTTTCTTT. Translating it yields CSAEGQGGDTEAFF.

This chain links TRBV20-1 with TRBJ2-3; 10 nucleotides line up with TRBD2. The CDR3 totals 15 residues. Per germline, CDR1 DFQATT and CDR2 SNEGSKA (reference sequence). V was clipped by 6 bases and J by 2 bases; unmatched bases: 8. CDR3 loop: CSAASGGGFTDTQYF. CDR3 nucleotide sequence: TGCAGTGCAGCCAGCGGGGGGGGTTTCACAGATACGCAGTATTTT.

The chain recombines TRBV20-1 with TRBJ1-2, with unresolved D. The CDR3 totals 13 residues. The germline V gene encodes CDR1 DFQATT and CDR2 SNEGSKA (reference sequence). Trimming stripped 6 bases from V and 4 bases from J, with 15 bases between. The CDR3: CSASPGSGYGYTF. The CDR3 bases are TGCAGTGCAAGCCCGGGGTCGGGCTATGGCTACACCTTC.

This clonotype has a count of ten or more. The rearrangement uses TRBV11-2 and TRBJ2-1; D unresolved. The CDR3 runs to 15 residues. The ends were cut back, 5 bases at V and 0 bases at J, with 11 bases in the middle. Germline lookup yields CDR1 SGHAT and CDR2 FQNNGV. The CDR3 DNA is TGTGCCAGCAGCGTCCGAGAGAGCTCCTACAATGAGCAGTTCTTC. This codes for CASSVRESSYNEQFF.

The V call is TRBV28, the J call TRBJ2-2, with TRBD1 matching over 8 bases. The CDR3 contains 18 residues. V was clipped by 5 bases and J by 4 bases; unmatched bases: 15. Germline V CDR1 and CDR2: MDHEN, SYDVKM. The CDR3 DNA follows: TGTGCCAGCAGTCCCCGAAGACAGGGGCTACACTTCACCGGGGAGCTGTTTTTT. It codes for CASSPRRQGLHFTGELFF.

This clonotype was picked up many times. This chain connects TRBV4-1 to TRBJ2-7, with 9 bases aligning to TRBD2. With V trimmed by 6 bases and J by 7 bases, 13 bases remained unmatched. The CDR3 is made up of 15 amino acids. Germline assignment: CDR1 MGHRA and CDR2 YSYEKL. DNA of the CDR3: TGCGCCAGCAGTGATATGGCGGGAGGGCCGGGGGAGCAGTACTTC. It translates to CASSDMAGGPGEQYF.